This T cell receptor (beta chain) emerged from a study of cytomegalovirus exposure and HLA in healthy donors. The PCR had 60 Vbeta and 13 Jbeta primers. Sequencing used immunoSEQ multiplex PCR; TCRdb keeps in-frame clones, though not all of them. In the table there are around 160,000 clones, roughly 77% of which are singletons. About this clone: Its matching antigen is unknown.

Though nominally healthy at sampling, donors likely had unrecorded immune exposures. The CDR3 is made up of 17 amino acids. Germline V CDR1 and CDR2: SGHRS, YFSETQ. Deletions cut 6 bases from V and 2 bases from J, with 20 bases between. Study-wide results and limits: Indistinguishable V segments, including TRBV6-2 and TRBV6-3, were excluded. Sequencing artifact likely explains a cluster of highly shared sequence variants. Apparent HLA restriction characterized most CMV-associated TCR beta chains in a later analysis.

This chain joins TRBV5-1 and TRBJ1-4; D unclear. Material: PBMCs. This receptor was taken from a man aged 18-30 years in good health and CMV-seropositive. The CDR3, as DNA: TGCGCCAGCAAACAAAAAACGGAGGCGTCGACTAATGAAAAACTGTTTTTT. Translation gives CASKQKTEASTNEKLFF.